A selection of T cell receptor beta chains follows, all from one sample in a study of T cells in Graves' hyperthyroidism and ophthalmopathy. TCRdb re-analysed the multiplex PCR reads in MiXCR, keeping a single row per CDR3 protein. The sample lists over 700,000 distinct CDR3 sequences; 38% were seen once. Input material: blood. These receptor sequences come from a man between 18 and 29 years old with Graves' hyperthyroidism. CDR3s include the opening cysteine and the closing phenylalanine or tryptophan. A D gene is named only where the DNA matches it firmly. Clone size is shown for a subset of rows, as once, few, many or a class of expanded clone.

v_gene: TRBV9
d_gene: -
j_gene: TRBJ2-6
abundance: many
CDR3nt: TGTGCCAGCCAGCGGCGGTTTGGGGCCAACGTCCTGACTTTC
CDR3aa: CASQRRFGANVLTF

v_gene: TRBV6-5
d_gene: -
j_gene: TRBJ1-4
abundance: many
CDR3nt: TGTGCCAGCAGTTACTCGACAGACCTGTTTTTT
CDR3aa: CASSYSTDLFF

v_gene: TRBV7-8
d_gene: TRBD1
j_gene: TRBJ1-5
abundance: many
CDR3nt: TGTGCCAGCAGCCAGACAGGGGATAGCAATCAGCCCCAGCATTTT
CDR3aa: CASSQTGDSNQPQHF

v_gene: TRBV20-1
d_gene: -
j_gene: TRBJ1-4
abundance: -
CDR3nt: TGCAGTGCTCCAGACAGGAGGACTAATGAAAAACTGTTTTTT
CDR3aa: CSAPDRRTNEKLFF

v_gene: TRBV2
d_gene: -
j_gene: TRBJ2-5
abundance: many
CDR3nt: TGTGCCAGCAGTGAAGGATTGTCAGGGCCAGAGACCCAGTACTTC
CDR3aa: CASSEGLSGPETQYF

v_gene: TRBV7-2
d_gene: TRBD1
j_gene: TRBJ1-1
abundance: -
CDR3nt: TGTGCCAGCAGTCTTTTCCAGGGGGCTGAAGCTTTCTTT
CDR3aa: CASSLFQGAEAFF

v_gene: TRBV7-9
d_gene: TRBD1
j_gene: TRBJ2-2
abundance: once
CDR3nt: TGTGCCAGCAGTTCGGACAGGGGCGACACCGGGGAGCTGTTTTTT
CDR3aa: CASSSDRGDTGELFF

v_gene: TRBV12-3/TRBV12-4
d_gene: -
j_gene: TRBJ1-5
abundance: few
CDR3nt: TGTGCCAGCACCAGTCGTGGCGGGGCCCAGCATTTT
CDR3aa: CASTSRGGAQHF

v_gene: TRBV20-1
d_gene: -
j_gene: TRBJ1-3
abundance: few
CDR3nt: TGCAGTGCTAGAGTTGTGGCTGGAAACACCATATATTTT
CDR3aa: CSARVVAGNTIYF

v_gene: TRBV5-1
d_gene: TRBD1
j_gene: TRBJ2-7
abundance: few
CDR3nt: TGCGCCAGCAACCAGGACAGGGACGACGAGCAGTACTTC
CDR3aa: CASNQDRDDEQYF

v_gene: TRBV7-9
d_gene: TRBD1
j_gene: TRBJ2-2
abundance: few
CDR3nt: TGTGCCAGCACCCCCGGGACAGGGGGCGGGGAGCTGTTTTTT
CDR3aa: CASTPGTGGGELFF

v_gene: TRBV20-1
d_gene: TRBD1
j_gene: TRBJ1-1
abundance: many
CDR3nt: TGCAGTGTCAGGGGGACACCTTCGAACACTGAAGCTTTCTTT
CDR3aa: CSVRGTPSNTEAFF

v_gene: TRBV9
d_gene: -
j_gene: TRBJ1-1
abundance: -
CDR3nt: TGTGCCAGCAGCCCTCGTGGGGGCGTGAACACTGAAGCTTTCTTT
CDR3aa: CASSPRGGVNTEAFF

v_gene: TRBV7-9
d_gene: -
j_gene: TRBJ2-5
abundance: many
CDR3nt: TGTGCCAGCAGCTTAGAGGCGGGGAAGACCCAGTACTTC
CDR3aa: CASSLEAGKTQYF

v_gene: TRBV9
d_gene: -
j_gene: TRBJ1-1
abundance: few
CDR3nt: TGTGCCAGCAGTCAGGAGGGGAAGACTGAAGCTTTCTTT
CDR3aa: CASSQEGKTEAFF

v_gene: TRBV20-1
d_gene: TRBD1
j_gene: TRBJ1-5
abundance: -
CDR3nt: TGCAGTGCTAGGGGGCCCGGGACAGGGGTTGGTCAGCCCCAGCATTTT
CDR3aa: CSARGPGTGVGQPQHF

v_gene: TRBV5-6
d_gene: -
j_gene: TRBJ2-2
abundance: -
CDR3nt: TGTGCCAGCAGCGGGAGGTGGCTGAACACCGGGGAGCTGTTTTTT
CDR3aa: CASSGRWLNTGELFF

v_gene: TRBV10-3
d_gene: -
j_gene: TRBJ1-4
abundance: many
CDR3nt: TGTGCCATCAGTGATGAGGGGGTGGAAAAACTGTTTTTT
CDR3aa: CAISDEGVEKLFF

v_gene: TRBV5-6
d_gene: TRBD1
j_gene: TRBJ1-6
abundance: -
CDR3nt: TGTGCCAGCAGCTCTTGGGACAGGACAAATTCACCCCTCCACTTT
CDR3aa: CASSSWDRTNSPLHF

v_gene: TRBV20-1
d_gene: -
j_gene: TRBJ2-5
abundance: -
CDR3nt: TGCAGTGCTCTGGACTGGGGGAGGAGGGAGACCCAGCACTTC
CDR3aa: CSALDWGRRETQHF

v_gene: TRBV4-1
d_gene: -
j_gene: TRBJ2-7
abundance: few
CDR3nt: TGCGCCAGCAGCCCCGGGCTGGCTGAGCCGGGCGAGCAGTACTTC
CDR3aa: CASSPGLAEPGEQYF

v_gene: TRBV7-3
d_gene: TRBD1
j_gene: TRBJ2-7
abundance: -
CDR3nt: TGTGCCAGCAGTATACAGGGGAACGAGCAGTACTTC
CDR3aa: CASSIQGNEQYF

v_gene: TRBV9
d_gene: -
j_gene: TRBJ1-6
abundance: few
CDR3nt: TGTGCCAGCAGCGCCCTCCAGGGGATGAATTCACCCCTCCACTTT
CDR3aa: CASSALQGMNSPLHF

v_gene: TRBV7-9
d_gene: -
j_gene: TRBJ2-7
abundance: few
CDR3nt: TGTGCCAGCAGCTTTAATCTGGCGGACTCCTACGAGCAGTACTTC
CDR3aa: CASSFNLADSYEQYF

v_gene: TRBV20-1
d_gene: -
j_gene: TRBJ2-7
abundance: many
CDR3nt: TGCAGTGCTAGCGACAGCCCCTACGAGCAGTACTTC
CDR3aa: CSASDSPYEQYF

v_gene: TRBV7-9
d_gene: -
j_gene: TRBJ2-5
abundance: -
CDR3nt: TGTGCCGCCTCGGGAGGCTCGGGACAACAAGAGACCCAGTACTTC
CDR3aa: CAASGGSGQQETQYF

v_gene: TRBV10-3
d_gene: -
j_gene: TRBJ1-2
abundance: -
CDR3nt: TGTGCCATCAGTGAGTCCTATGGGAGGGCCTACGGCTACACCTTC
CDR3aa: CAISESYGRAYGYTF

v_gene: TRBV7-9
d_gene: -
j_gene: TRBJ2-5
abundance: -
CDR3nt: TGTGCCAGCTACCTCCGGGGGAGGACCCAGTACTTC
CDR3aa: CASYLRGRTQYF

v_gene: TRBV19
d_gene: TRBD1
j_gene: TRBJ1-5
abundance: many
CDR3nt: TGTGCCAGCACCGGGACAGGGGGCAATCAGCCCCAGCATTTT
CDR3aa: CASTGTGGNQPQHF

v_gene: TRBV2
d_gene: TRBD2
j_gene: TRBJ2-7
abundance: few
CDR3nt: TGTGCCAGCAGCCCAGGGGATAGCGGGGGCTACGAGCAGTACTTC
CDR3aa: CASSPGDSGGYEQYF

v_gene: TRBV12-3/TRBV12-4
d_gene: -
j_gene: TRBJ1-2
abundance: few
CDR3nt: TGTGCCAGCAGTTTCGGGGAGGCTAACTATGGCTACACCTTC
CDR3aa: CASSFGEANYGYTF

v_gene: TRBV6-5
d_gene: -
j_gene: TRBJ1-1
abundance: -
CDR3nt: TGTGCCAGCAGTTACTTGCAGGAGAACACTGAAGCTTTCTTT
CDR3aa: CASSYLQENTEAFF

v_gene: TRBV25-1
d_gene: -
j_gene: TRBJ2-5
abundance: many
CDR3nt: TGTGCCAGCAGTGTGGCTGAGACCCAGTACTTC
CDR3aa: CASSVAETQYF

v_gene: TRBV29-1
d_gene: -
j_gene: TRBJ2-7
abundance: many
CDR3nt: TGCAGCGTTGATAGCTGGGACGAGCAGTACTTC
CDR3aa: CSVDSWDEQYF

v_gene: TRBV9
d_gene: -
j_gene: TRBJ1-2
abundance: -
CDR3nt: TGCGCCAGCAGCCTAGGACAGTCTGGTAGTGGCTACACCTTC
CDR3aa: CASSLGQSGSGYTF

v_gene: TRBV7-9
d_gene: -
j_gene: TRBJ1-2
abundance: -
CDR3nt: TGTGCCAGAAGGTCCGATGGCTACACCTTC
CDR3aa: CARRSDGYTF

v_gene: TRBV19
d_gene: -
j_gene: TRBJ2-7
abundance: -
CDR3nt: TGTGCCAGTAGTATGCGGGCGCCCTACGAGCAGTACTTC
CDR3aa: CASSMRAPYEQYF

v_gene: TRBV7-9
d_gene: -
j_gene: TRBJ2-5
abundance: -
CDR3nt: TGTGCCAGCAGCTTAGGGGCGGAAGGGAGAGAGACCCAGTACTTC
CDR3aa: CASSLGAEGRETQYF

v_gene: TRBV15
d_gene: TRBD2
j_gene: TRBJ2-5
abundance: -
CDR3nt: TGTGCCACCAGCAGAGATGGAGAGGGCGGGAGGGCCGGAGAGACCCAGTACTTC
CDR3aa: CATSRDGEGGRAGETQYF

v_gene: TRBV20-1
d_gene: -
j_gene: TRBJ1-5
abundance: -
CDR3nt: TGCAGTGCTAGAGATGACGGGCGTTCGTCTGGGAATCAGCCCCAGCATTTT
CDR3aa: CSARDDGRSSGNQPQHF

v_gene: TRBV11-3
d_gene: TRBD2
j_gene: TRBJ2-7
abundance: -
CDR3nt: TGTGCCAGCAGCTTAATATGGAGTCGGACTAGCGAGTTCTCCTACGAGCAGTACTTC
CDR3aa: CASSLIWSRTSEFSYEQYF

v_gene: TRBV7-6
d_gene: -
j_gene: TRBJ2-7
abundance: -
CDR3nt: TGTGCCAGCAGGTCTCAATGGGAGCAGTACTTC
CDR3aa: CASRSQWEQYF

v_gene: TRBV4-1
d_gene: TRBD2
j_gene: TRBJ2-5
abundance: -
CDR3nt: TGCGCCAGCAGCGCTCCCGGGACTAGCGGAAAGACCCAGTACTTC
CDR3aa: CASSAPGTSGKTQYF

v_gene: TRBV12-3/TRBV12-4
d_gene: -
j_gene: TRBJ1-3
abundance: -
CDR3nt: TGTGCCAGCACCCCCGGGGGGGGTACTGGAAACACCATATATTTT
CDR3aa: CASTPGGGTGNTIYF

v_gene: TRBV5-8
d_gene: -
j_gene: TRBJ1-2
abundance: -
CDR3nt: TGTGCCAGCGGTTCGAGCGACAGAGTTTATGGCTACACCTTC
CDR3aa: CASGSSDRVYGYTF

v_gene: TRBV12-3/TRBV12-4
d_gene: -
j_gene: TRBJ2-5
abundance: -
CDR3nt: TGTACCAGCAGTTTCGACAGGAGACAAGAGACCCAGTACTTC
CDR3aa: CTSSFDRRQETQYF